Presented here are 16 T cell receptor beta chains from one specimen sequenced in a study of blood T cells in healthy people across ages. With a J-beta primer mix and a sample-barcoded 5' primer, a second PCR ran 7 to 11 cycles. TCRdb ran MiXCR on the 5' RACE reads and lists one entry per CDR3 protein. This table has about 1.4 million distinct CDR3 sequences, roughly 59% appearing once. The sequenced material came from blood. Source of these receptors: a man between 18 and 29 years old in good health.

This clonotype was recorded only once. The chain links TRBV4-1 to TRBJ2-5; no reliable D call. The germline CDR1 and CDR2 sequences are MGHRA and YSYEKL. V lost 3 bases to trimming and J lost 0 bases, with 5 bases between them. This CDR3 is built from 13 residues. The CDR3 loop reads CASSQPNQETQYF. The CDR3 region has the DNA TGCGCCAGCAGCCAGCCAAACCAAGAGACCCAGTACTTC.

The gene calls are TRBV11-2 and TRBJ2-3; a weak D match, TRBD2 (6 bases). This CDR3 region has 18 residues. Trimming removed 1 base from V and 2 bases from J, with 19 bases in between. Per the germline V gene, CDR1 is SGHAT and CDR2 is FQNNGV. Written as DNA, the CDR3 is TGTGCCAGCAGCTTAGGGTGGGGGGAGTGGTCCGCCACAGATACGCAGTATTTT. Translating it yields CASSLGWGEWSATDTQYF.

The chain has TRBV20-1 and TRBJ2-4; D remains ambiguous. The closer fit of TRBJ2-5 to the DNA end suggests the J call may be wrong. The germline V gene has CDR1 DFQATT and CDR2 SNEGSKA (reference sequence). CDR3 size: 12 residues. CDR3 amino acids: CSARELRETQYF. In nucleotides, the CDR3 is TGCAGTGCTAGAGAACTGAGAGAGACCCAGTACTTC.

This CDR3 is CASSEYAGTGGSEQYF. In DNA, the CDR3 is TGTGCCAGCAGTGAATATGCCGGGACAGGGGGCTCCGAGCAGTACTTC. The V gene is TRBV25-1, the J gene TRBJ2-5; TRBD1 aligns across 12 bases. The J call is uncertain, as TRBJ2-7 better fits the DNA end. The CDR3 sequence is 16 residues long. Germline loops: CDR1 MGHDK, CDR2 SYGVNS.

This chain uses TRBV20-1 with TRBJ1-2; D unclear. Germline-derived CDR1 and CDR2 are DFQATT and SNEGSKA (reference sequence). V was pared by 5 bases and J by 8 bases, with 3 bases between. There are 8 residues in the CDR3. The CDR3 region has the DNA TGCAGTGCTCAAGGCTACACCTTC. Protein product: CSAQGYTF.

This chain uses TRBV12-3 or TRBV12-4 with TRBJ2-7; 12 bases agree with TRBD1. Trimming at V came to 7 bases and at J to 2 bases, leaving 6 bases not matched to a gene. This CDR3 contains 15 residues. As DNA, the CDR3 is TGTGCCAGCAAGATGGGACAGGGGGCAGCCTACGAGCAGTACTTC. This encodes CASKMGQGAAYEQYF.

This clonotype was observed a single time. V is TRBV3-1 and J is TRBJ2-7, with D unresolved. V lost 3 bases and J lost 0, with 12 bases in between. The CDR3 has 15 residues. From germline, CDR1 is LGHDT and CDR2 YNNKEL (reference sequence). CDR3 in amino acids: CASSHGLLGSYEQYF. CDR3 sequence (DNA): TGTGCCAGCAGCCACGGCCTACTCGGCTCCTACGAGCAGTACTTC.

V is TRBV5-1 and J is TRBJ2-2, with 8 bases fitting TRBD1. Germline V gives CDR1 SGHRS, CDR2 YFSETQ. The length of the CDR3 is 17 residues. V dropped 0 bases and J dropped 7; count of bases not matched to a gene: 11. The CDR3 spells CASSLVPQDRVSGELFF. CDR3 nucleotide sequence: TGCGCCAGCAGCTTGGTCCCTCAGGACAGGGTGAGCGGGGAGCTGTTTTTT.

The chain recombines TRBV15 with TRBJ2-1; 10 nucleotides line up with TRBD1. Germline-derived CDR1 and CDR2 are LNHNV and YYDKDF (reference sequence). J was trimmed by 7 bases and V by 2 bases; bases with no gene match: 11. The CDR3 spans 17 residues. CDR3 loop: CATSRSWTGGGFNEQFF. In DNA, the CDR3 is TGTGCCACCAGCAGATCATGGACAGGGGGAGGTTTTAATGAGCAGTTCTTC.

This clonotype was picked up a small number of times. The chain is built from TRBV4-2 and TRBJ1-1; 7 positions agree with TRBD1. The CDR3 extends over 12 amino acids. CDR1 and CDR2 (germline): LGHNA, YNFKEQ. Losses at the gene ends were 3 bases for V and 8 bases for J; bases not matched to a gene: 3. The CDR3 region has the DNA TGTGCCAGCAGCCAGCGACAGGGAGAAGCTTTCTTT. Translated, it gives CASSQRQGEAFF.

The chain joins TRBV7-9 to TRBJ2-5; 7 bases match TRBD1. With 5 bases clipped from V and 5 bases from J, the junction kept 8 bases outside the gene matches. There are 14 residues in the CDR3. Germline V gene data show CDR1 as SEHNR and CDR2 as FQNEAQ (reference sequence). CDR3: CASSPGQPGETQYF. DNA for the CDR3: TGTGCCAGCAGCCCGGGACAGCCCGGGGAGACCCAGTACTTC.

The rearrangement links TRBV6-1 to TRBJ2-7; the D gene could be TRBD1 or TRBD2 (5 bases each). V lost 6 bases and J 6 bases, leaving 15 bases between the germline ends. The germline gives CDR1 MNHNS, CDR2 SASEGT. The length of the CDR3 is 13 residues. CDR3 amino acids: CASSLTGRSEQYF. As DNA, the CDR3 is TGTGCCAGCAGCCTCACGGGACGGTCCGAGCAGTACTTC.

The chain links TRBV12-3 or TRBV12-4 to TRBJ1-5, with 8 bases fitting TRBD1. The V and J ends lost 3 bases and 4 bases, in that order; junction bases with no gene match: 5. The CDR3 length is 15 residues. CDR3 in amino acids: CASSFRDRPNQPQHF. As DNA, the CDR3 is TGTGCCAGCAGTTTTAGGGACAGGCCGAATCAGCCCCAGCATTTT.

The rearrangement links TRBV20-1 to TRBJ2-7, with 14 bases identical to TRBD2. CDR3 size: 16 residues. Looked up from germline, CDR1 is DFQATT and CDR2 is SNEGSKA (reference sequence). The trim removed 6 bases at V and 3 bases at J, leaving 10 bases unmatched. Written as DNA, the CDR3 is TGCAGTGCCGCGACTAGCGGGAGGGCCCTAATCTACGAGCAGTACTTC. Residues: CSAATSGRALIYEQYF.

The chain links TRBV5-5 to TRBJ2-3; 12 positions agree with TRBD2. The CDR3 loop spans 15 amino acids. The germline V gene encodes CDR1 SGHKS and CDR2 YYEKEE (reference sequence). Trimming took 5 bases from V and 5 from J; bases not matched to a gene: 6. As DNA, the CDR3 is TGTGCCAGCAGTTGGCTAGCGGGAGGGAAAGATACGCAGTATTTT. It specifies CASSWLAGGKDTQYF.

The V gene is TRBV5-5, the J gene TRBJ1-1; D is undetermined. The V gene's germline CDR1 is SGHKS and CDR2 YYEKEE (reference sequence). V gave up 6 bases and J gave up 1 base, with 10 bases separating them. This CDR3 contains 13 residues. The CDR3 sequence: CASNTGRNTEAFF. The CDR3 nucleotides read TGTGCCAGCAACACCGGGAGGAACACTGAAGCTTTCTTT.